This entry lists 2 T cell receptor beta chains sequenced from one sample in a study of CD8 T cell repertoires and HIV-1 epitope variants. The repertoire was sequenced with immunoSEQ multiplex PCR; TCRdb's copy has only in-frame clones and lacks some. The table has about 5,000 clones, over 60% seen once. Antigens of these TCRs are unknown. The sequencing sample was made of cultured CD8+ T cells derived from PBMCs. The source is a male donor with HIV.

This clone was counted only a few times. One end of the junction varies from germline; a read error may be responsible. This chain links TRBV5-6 with TRBJ2-7, with 8 bases lining up with TRBD2. CDR1 is SGHDT, CDR2 YYEEEE, per germline. The CDR3 length is 14 residues. CDR3 amino acids: CASSAGLGSSEQYF. DNA for the CDR3: TGTGCCAGCAGCGCGGGACTAGGTTCCTCCGAGCAGTACTTC.

This rearrangement joins TRBV7-9 to TRBJ1-5; D is unclear. The CDR3 runs to 14 residues. V was cut by 3 bases and J by 3 bases, with 9 bases left in between. CDR1 is SEHNR and CDR2 is FQNEAQ in the germline V gene (reference sequence). The CDR3 nucleotides are TGTGCCAGCAGCTTCGACACACCCAATCAGCCCCAGCATTTT. Amino acids: CASSFDTPNQPQHF.